Listed here is a single T cell receptor (beta chain). Its recognized antigen is unknown. Base qualities are missing; no much larger clone stands one base away. Reading from cysteine to phenylalanine, the CDR3 counts 14 amino acids. Of all the DNA, just the CDR3 is kept, 42 bases in frame from base 1. CDR1 and CDR2 were assigned from the germline V gene as SNHLY and FYNNEI. V and J are truncated by 4 bases and 10 bases respectively, leaving an intervening sequence of 17 bases. For sequencing of the TCRbeta CDR3 region, genomic DNA was extracted from the sorted cells. TCRbeta CDR3 regions were sequenced using the immunoSEQ Assay. TCRdb limited this immuneACCESS table to in-frame rearrangements with V and J called. A share of clones is missing; checked studies link under half to unresolved V genes, and the rest is unexplained. This sample is represented by around 100,000 clones; approximately 90% of them were singletons. About 0.49% of the sample is taken by the ten largest.

These data originate in a study of OX40 agonist ivuxolimab in advanced cancers. Turning to the overall study: Ivuxolimab was a fully human IgG2 agonistic monoclonal antibody targeting the costimulatory receptor OX40 (CD134). The paper covers the monotherapy dose-escalation part of the phase I ivuxolimab trial, which included N of about 50 patients. Partial responses occurred in three dose-escalation patients, of whom one had hepatocellular carcinoma and two had cutaneous melanoma. The dose-escalation cohort was roughly 83% male with a mean age of roughly 60 years, ranging from roughly 23 to 80. Of the approximately 50 dose-escalation patients, hepatocellular carcinoma was present in about 20, melanoma in roughly 15, renal cell carcinoma in 9 and head and neck cancer in 9. The point of sequencing TCRbeta in the periphery was to test whether ivuxolimab changed TCR sequence diversity and drove clonal T-cell expansion. Intravenous ivuxolimab was administered to patients every 2 weeks at six dose levels: 0.01, 0.1, 0.3, 1.5, 3 and 10 mg/kg. Patients were allowed to have had prior anti-PD-1, anti-PD-L1 or anti-CTLA-4 therapy, and about 40% of the dose-escalation patients had been treated with checkpoint inhibitors.

The trial excluded patients who had a history of autoimmune disease or who were on systemic immunosuppression. Peripheral blood for TCR sequencing was collected from all dose cohorts at baseline, on cycle 4 day 1, and on cycle 7 day 1. Samples were obtained from an open-label, multicenter, first-in-human phase I dose-escalation trial of ivuxolimab. The trial enrolled adults with locally advanced or metastatic head and neck squamous cell, hepatocellular, melanoma or renal cell carcinoma. CD4+ and CD8+ T cells were sorted separately from peripheral blood before TCR sequencing. Beyond this particular receptor, the publication reports: In the 0.1-3.0 mg/kg groups, partial responders were among the patients with the lowest normalized peripheral clonal expansion, particularly in CD8+ T cells. Clonal expansion of both CD4+ and CD8+ blood T cells was observed from baseline to week 6 at doses 0.1 to 3.0 mg/kg. Low levels of normalized T-cell clonal expansion were also seen in some patients who did not respond. The antigen specificity of the clonally expanded peripheral T cells was not determined. After ivuxolimab, expanded clones were on average more numerous among CD8+ T cells than among CD4+ T cells.

Recombination joined TRBV2 with TRBJ1-5; the D gene is unclear. Sample: CD4+ or CD8+ T cells sorted from blood, taken in a trial of the OX40 agonist ivuxolimab. The TCR originated in an adult with an advanced solid tumor such as melanoma, head and neck, liver or kidney cancer. The nucleotide sequence reads TGTGCCAGCAGTGTCGGCAGTCGAATCAGCCCCCAGCATTTT. This yields the protein CASSVGSRISPQHF.